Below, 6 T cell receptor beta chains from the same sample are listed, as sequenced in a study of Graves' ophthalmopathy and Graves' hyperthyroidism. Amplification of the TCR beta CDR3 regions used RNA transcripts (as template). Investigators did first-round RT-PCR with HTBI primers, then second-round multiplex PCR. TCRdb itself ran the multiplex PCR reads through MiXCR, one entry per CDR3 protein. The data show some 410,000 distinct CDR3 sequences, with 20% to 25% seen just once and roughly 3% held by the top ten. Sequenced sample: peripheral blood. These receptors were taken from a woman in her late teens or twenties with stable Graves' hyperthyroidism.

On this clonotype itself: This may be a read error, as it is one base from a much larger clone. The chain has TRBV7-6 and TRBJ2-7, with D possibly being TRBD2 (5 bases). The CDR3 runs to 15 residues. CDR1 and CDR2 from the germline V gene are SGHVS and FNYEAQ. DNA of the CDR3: TGTGCCATCAGCTTAGATGCGGGTTACAGCTACGAGCAGTACTTC. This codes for CAISLDAGYSYEQYF.

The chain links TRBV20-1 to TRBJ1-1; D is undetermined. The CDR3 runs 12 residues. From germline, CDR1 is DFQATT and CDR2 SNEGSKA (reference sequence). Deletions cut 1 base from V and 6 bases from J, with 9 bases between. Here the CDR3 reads CSARASYPEAFF. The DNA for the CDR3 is TGCAGTGCTAGAGCTTCCTACCCTGAAGCTTTCTTT.

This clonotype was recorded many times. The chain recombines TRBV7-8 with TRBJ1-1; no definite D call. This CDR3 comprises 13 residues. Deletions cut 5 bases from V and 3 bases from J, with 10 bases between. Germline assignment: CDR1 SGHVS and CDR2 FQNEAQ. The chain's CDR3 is CASSTNRDTEAFF. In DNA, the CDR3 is TGTGCCAGCAGCACGAATCGTGACACTGAAGCTTTCTTT. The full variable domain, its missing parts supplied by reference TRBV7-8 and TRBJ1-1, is GAGVSQSPRYKVAKRGQDVALRCDPISGHVSLFWYQQALGQGPEFLTYFQNEAQLDKSGLPSDRFFAERPEGSVSTLKIQRTQQEDSAVYLCASSTNRDTEAFFGQGTRLTVV.

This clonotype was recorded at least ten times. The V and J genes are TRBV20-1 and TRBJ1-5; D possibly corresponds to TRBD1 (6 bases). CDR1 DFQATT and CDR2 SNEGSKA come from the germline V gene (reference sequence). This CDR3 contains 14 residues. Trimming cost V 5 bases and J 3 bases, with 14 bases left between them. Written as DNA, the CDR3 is TGCAGTGCTCCCCAACAGGGAACCAATCAGCCCCAGCATTTT. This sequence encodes CSAPQQGTNQPQHF.

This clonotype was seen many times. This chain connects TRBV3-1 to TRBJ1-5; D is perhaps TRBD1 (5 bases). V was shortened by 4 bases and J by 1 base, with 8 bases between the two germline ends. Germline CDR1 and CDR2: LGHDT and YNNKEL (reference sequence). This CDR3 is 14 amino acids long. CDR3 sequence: CASSRGDSNQPQHF. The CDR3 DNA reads TGTGCCAGCAGCCGGGGGGACAGCAATCAGCCCCAGCATTTT.

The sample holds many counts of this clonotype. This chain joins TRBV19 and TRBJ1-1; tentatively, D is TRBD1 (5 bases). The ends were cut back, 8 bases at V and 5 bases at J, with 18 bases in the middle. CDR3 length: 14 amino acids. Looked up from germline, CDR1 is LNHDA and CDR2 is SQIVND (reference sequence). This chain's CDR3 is CASAEEGLVTEAFF. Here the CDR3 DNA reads TGTGCCAGTGCAGAAGAGGGGTTGGTGACTGAAGCTTTCTTT.